This T cell receptor beta chain derives from a study of cytomegalovirus exposure and HLA in healthy donors. Regarding the study as a whole: As a later analysis revealed, the rate of TCR association differed by HLA locus, with DRB1 most and HLA-C fewest.

Both 60 Vbeta primers and 13 Jbeta primers went into the PCR. Produced via immunoSEQ multiplex PCR; TCRdb's table is partial and in-frame only. The sample lists some 99,000 clones; about 74% were seen once. Notes on this clone: Its target is not known.

Germline V gives CDR1 SGHRS, CDR2 YFSETQ. The CDR3 has 14 residues. The clonotype originates from a female donor in good health and CMV-seronegative. Sequenced input: PBMCs. V gene TRBV5-1 combines with J gene TRBJ2-5; possible D gene TRBD1, 6 bases. Gene TRBJ2-7 matches the end of the DNA better, so the J call may be wrong. In DNA, the CDR3 is TGCGCCAGCAGCTTCGGACAGAACTCCTACGAGCAGTACTTC. Its protein product is CASSFGQNSYEQYF.